This T cell receptor (beta chain) was profiled in a study of blood T cell repertoires in COVID-19. At the level of the study: Samples of COVID-19 (acute and convalescent) were obtained from the United States, Italy and Spain. PBMCs, B-cell-depleted T cells, or T cells provided the cDNA or gDNA that made up the material.

In Seattle, patients joined the study during active infection and were tracked longitudinally. In the original analysis: Scientists estimated how many nucleated cells there were by amplifying reference gene primers. Repertoires were generated with immunoSEQ multiplex PCR, while TCRdb's copy carries only in-frame clones and drops some. That table furnishes V, J and clone size, whereas the DNA furnished D and trimming. This table has almost 300,000 clones, under 90% appearing once. This clone was detected once. Germline assignment: CDR1 SGHRS and CDR2 YFSETQ. Trimming took off 4 bases at V and 4 bases at J, with 13 bases between the two ends. The CDR3 sequence is 14 residues long.

The TCR originated in a woman aged 25 to 39 with COVID-19, enrolled during active disease. J is TRBJ2-3 and V is TRBV5-1; D may be TRBD2 (7 bases). The specimen sequenced was peripheral blood. The CDR3 is CASSPRGGPDTQYF. The CDR3 DNA reads TGCGCCAGCAGCCCCCGCGGGGGCCCAGATACGCAGTATTTT.